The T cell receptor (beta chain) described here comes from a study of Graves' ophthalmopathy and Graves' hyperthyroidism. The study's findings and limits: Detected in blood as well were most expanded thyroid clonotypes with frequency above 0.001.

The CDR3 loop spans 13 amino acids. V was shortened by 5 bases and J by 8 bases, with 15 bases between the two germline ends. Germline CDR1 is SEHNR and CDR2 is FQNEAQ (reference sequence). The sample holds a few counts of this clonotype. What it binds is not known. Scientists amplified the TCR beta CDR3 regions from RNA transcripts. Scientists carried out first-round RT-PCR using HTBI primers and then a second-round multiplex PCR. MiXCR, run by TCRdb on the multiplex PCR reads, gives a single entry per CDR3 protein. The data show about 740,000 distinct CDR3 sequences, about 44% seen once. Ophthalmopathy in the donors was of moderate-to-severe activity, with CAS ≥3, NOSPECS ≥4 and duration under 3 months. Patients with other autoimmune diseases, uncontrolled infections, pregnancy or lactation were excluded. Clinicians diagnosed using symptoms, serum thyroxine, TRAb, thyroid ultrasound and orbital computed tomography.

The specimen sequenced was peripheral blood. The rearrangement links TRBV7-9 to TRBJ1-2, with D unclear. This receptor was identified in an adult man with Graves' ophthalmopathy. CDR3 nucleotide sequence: TGTGCCAGCAGCCAAGCTATCGACGGGGGCTACACCTTC. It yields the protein CASSQAIDGGYTF. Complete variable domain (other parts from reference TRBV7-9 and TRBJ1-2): DTGVSQNPRHKITKRGQNVTFRCDPISEHNRLYWYRQTLGQGPEFLTYFQNEAQLEKSRLLSDRFSAERPKGSFSTLEIQRTEQGDSAMYLCASSQAIDGGYTFGSGTRLTVV.